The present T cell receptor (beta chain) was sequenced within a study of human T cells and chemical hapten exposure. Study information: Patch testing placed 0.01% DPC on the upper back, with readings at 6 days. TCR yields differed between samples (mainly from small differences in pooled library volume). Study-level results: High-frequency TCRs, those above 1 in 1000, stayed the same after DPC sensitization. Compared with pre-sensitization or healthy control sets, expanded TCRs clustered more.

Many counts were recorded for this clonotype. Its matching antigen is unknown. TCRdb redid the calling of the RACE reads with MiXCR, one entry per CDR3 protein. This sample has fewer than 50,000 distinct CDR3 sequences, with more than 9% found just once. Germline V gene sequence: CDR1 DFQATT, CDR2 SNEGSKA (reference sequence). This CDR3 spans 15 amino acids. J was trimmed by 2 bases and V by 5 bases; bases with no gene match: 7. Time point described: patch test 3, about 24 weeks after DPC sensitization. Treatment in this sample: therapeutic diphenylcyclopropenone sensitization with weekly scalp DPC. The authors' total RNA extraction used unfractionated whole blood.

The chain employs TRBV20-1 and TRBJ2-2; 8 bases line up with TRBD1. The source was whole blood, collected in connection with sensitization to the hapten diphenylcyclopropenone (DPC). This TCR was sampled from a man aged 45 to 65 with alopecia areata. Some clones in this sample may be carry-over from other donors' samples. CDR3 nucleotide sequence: TGCAGTGCTGAATGGACAGGGAAAAACACCGGGGAGCTGTTTTTT. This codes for CSAEWTGKNTGELFF.